These 6 T cell receptor beta chains originate from one sample sequenced in a study of CD8 T cells in Susac syndrome. An amount of RNA that ranged from roughly 0.5 to 1 ug was reverse transcribed with random hexamers. Each CDR3 protein gets one entry after TCRdb re-called the immunoSEQ multiplex PCR reads with MiXCR. The sample has roughly 400,000 distinct CDR3 sequences; around 85% are singletons. Sequencing was carried out using CD8+ T cells from PBMCs. These TCRs come from a human donor with multiple sclerosis.

The chain recombines TRBV29-1 with TRBJ2-7; weak D call: TRBD1 (6 bases). V was trimmed by 5 bases and J by 5 bases, leaving 13 bases between them. The CDR3 runs to 12 residues. Germline values: CDR1 SQVTM, CDR2 ANQGSEA. The CDR3 reads CSVPRGFNEQYF. The CDR3 DNA sequence: TGCAGCGTTCCCAGGGGTTTCAACGAGCAGTACTTC.

The V and J genes are TRBV2 and TRBJ2-7; the D is unclear. Germline CDR1 and CDR2: SNHLY and FYNNEI. V was clipped by 2 bases and J by 1 base, with 6 bases between them. The CDR3 length is 13 residues. The CDR3 protein is CASSEIMSYEQYF. CDR3 coding DNA: TGTGCCAGCAGTGAAATAATGTCCTACGAGCAGTACTTC.

The chain recombines TRBV5-1 with TRBJ1-5; D uncertain. With 4 bases removed from V and 7 bases from J, the gap between germline ends came to 15 bases. Germline lookup yields CDR1 SGHRS and CDR2 YFSETQ. CDR3 length: 14 amino acids. The CDR3 reads CASSIGPTKQPQHF. The CDR3 nucleotides read TGCGCCAGCAGCATCGGACCTACCAAGCAGCCCCAGCATTTT.

This chain joins TRBV29-1 and TRBJ2-7; D unclear. Trimming took 1 base from V and 3 from J, leaving 10 bases between them. The CDR3 sequence is 13 residues long. Looked up from germline, CDR1 is SQVTM and CDR2 is ANQGSEA. The CDR3 loop reads CSVEGGAGYEQYF. The CDR3 DNA sequence: TGCAGCGTTGAAGGAGGAGCTGGCTACGAGCAGTACTTC.

V is TRBV27 and J is TRBJ2-1; D is unclear. Germline CDR1 MNHEY, CDR2 SMNVEV (reference sequence). Trimming took 2 bases from V and 6 from J, leaving 14 bases between them. The CDR3 contains 15 residues. CDR3 DNA: TGTGCCAGCAGTTTACTCGCCATGGGCAGCAATGAGCAGTTCTTC. This codes for CASSLLAMGSNEQFF.

This clonotype occurred once. This chain links TRBV11-1 with TRBJ2-4, with D hard to call. Trimming shortened V by 2 bases and J by 3 bases, and 14 bases separated the two germline ends. Per germline, CDR1 SGHAT and CDR2 FQDESV (reference sequence). The CDR3 runs 16 residues. This CDR3 reads CASSLWAGEGKNIQYF. In nucleotides, the CDR3 is TGTGCCAGCAGCTTATGGGCCGGAGAAGGCAAAAACATTCAGTACTTC.